These 28 T cell receptor beta chains came from one sample sequenced in a study of T-cell memory formation after mild COVID-19. From the 5' RACE reads, TCRdb called clonotypes with MiXCR, one entry per CDR3 protein. Of under 250,000 distinct CDR3 sequences in the sample, about 16% are singletons; the top ten hold 2.1%. Material for sequencing was PBMCs or a T cell subset sorted from them (not recorded which). These receptors were taken from an adult woman who had mild COVID-19 (a few samples of this study predate the infection). Cell type and time point are not known.

This clonotype was seen a few times. The chain couples TRBV6-1 to TRBJ1-2; tentatively, D is TRBD1 (5 bases). Trimming took 4 bases from V and 8 from J, leaving 8 bases between them. This CDR3 comprises 11 residues. The V gene's germline CDR1 is MNHNS and CDR2 SASEGT. CDR3 bases: TGTGCCAGCAGTGGGTGGGACGGCTACACCTTC. It encodes CASSGWDGYTF.

V and J are TRBV18 and TRBJ2-7; D ambiguous. CDR1 and CDR2 (germline): KGHSH, LQKENI. V lost 3 bases and J lost 4, with 10 bases in between. This CDR3 is built from 13 residues. CDR3 sequence: CASSPVAAYEQYF. In DNA form, the CDR3 reads TGTGCCAGCTCACCGGTCGCGGCGTACGAGCAGTACTTC.

This clonotype was counted ten times or more. The V call is TRBV6-6, the J call TRBJ2-1; no definite D call. V was pared by 5 bases and J by 0 bases, with 2 bases between. CDR1 MNHNY and CDR2 SVGAGI come from the germline V gene (reference sequence). This CDR3 comprises 12 residues. CDR3 sequence (DNA): TGTGCCAGCAGTCCCTCCTACAATGAGCAGTTCTTC. It codes for CASSPSYNEQFF.

This chain connects TRBV5-1 to TRBJ2-7, with TRBD1 matching 8 bases. The germline gives CDR1 SGHRS, CDR2 YFSETQ. The V segment lost 1 base and the J segment 4 bases; nucleotides outside the gene matches: 10. The CDR3 contains 16 residues. DNA for the CDR3: TGCGCCAGCAGCTTGACCGTAGGACAGGGATCGTACGAGCAGTACTTC. Residues: CASSLTVGQGSYEQYF. Full variable domain (outside the CDR3, taken from reference TRBV5-1 and TRBJ2-7): KAGVTQTPRYLIKTRGQQVTLSCSPISGHRSVSWYQQTPGQGLQFLFEYFSETQRNKGNFPGRFSGRQFSNSRSEMNVSTLELGDSALYLCASSLTVGQGSYEQYFGPGTRLTVT.

The rearrangement joins TRBV4-1 to TRBJ1-3, with TRBD1 identical over 10 bases. The CDR3 is 16 amino acids. Per the germline V gene, CDR1 is MGHRA and CDR2 is YSYEKL. V gave up 2 bases and J gave up 2 bases; unmatched junction bases: 3. CDR3 sequence reads: CASSQHGTGAGNTIYF. DNA of the CDR3: TGCGCCAGCAGCCAACACGGGACAGGGGCTGGAAACACCATATATTTT.

This clonotype turned up a few times. The genes are TRBV11-3 and TRBJ2-5; TRBD2 aligns across 8 bases. V was clipped by 1 base and J by 1 base; unmatched bases: 2. Germline V CDR1 and CDR2: SGHNT, YENEEA. CDR3 length: 15 residues. The CDR3: CASSLALAVQETQYF. CDR3 in DNA: TGTGCCAGCAGCTTAGCACTAGCGGTCCAAGAGACCCAGTACTTC.

The V gene is TRBV6-5, the J gene TRBJ2-3, with 8 bases fitting TRBD2. The CDR3 consists of 15 residues. Germline V gives CDR1 MNHEY, CDR2 SVGAGI. Trimming removed 7 bases from V and 6 bases from J; junction bases left unmatched: 12. The CDR3 nucleotides are TGTGCCAGCACCGAAGGACTAGCACACACGGATACGCAGTATTTT. Encoded protein: CASTEGLAHTDTQYF.

This clonotype was seen a few times. The CDR3 here is CASSSGQVYEQYF. Here the CDR3 DNA reads TGTGCCAGCAGTTCGGGGCAAGTCTACGAGCAGTACTTC. The rearrangement uses TRBV12-3 or TRBV12-4 and TRBJ2-7; either TRBD1 or TRBD2 may supply D (5 bases each). V lost 4 bases and J lost 3, with 10 bases in between. The CDR3 consists of 13 residues.

The rearrangement joins TRBV7-2 to TRBJ2-1; 11 bases agree with TRBD1. CDR1 is SGHTA, CDR2 FQGNSA, per germline. V gave up 5 bases and J gave up 15 bases; unmatched junction bases: 18. There are 16 residues in the CDR3. The CDR3 sequence: CASSRRSPPGTGGSFF. The DNA of the CDR3 is TGTGCCAGCAGCCGCCGCTCCCCCCCCGGGACAGGGGGGTCGTTCTTC.

This chain joins TRBV7-2 and TRBJ2-7, with D perhaps TRBD1 (5 bases). The length of the CDR3 is 12 residues. Trimming removed 8 bases at V and 4 bases at J, with 12 bases between. Germline assignment: CDR1 SGHTA and CDR2 FQGNSA. For the CDR3, the DNA is TGTGCCAGCGCTAGAGACAGATACGAGCAGTACTTC. As protein: CASARDRYEQYF.

The chain joins TRBV7-8 to TRBJ2-1; D is ambiguous. CDR3 length: 17 residues. V was pared by 5 bases and J by 2 bases, with 19 bases between. Germline lookup yields CDR1 SGHVS and CDR2 FQNEAQ. CDR3 DNA sequence: TGTGCCAGCAGCCGTCATTTATGGGCGGAGACCTACAATGAGCAGTTCTTC. Protein sequence: CASSRHLWAETYNEQFF.

The sample holds many counts of this clonotype. V and J are TRBV7-3 and TRBJ2-1, with D perhaps matching TRBD1 (6 bases). V gave up 5 bases and J gave up 13 bases, with 15 bases separating them. CDR1 and CDR2 from the germline V gene are SGHTA and FQGTGA. The CDR3 length is 12 residues. CDR3 DNA sequence: TGTGCCAGCAGCCCTGTTCAGGGGCTCCAGTTCTTC. It yields the protein CASSPVQGLQFF.

This clonotype was detected a few times. The chain carries TRBV7-9 and TRBJ2-7, with 8 bases aligning to TRBD1. V lost 3 bases, J lost 5 bases, and 0 bases stayed unmatched. Germline CDR1 reads SEHNR; CDR2 reads FQNEAQ (reference sequence). The CDR3 spans 12 residues. The CDR3 DNA sequence: TGTGCCAGCAGCTTGGGACAGGACGAGCAGTACTTC. This sequence encodes CASSLGQDEQYF.

J is TRBJ2-5 and V is TRBV7-3; TRBD1 matches 12 bases. The CDR3 consists of 16 residues. Trimming at V came to 1 base and at J to 5 bases, leaving 5 bases not matched to a gene. The germline V gene has CDR1 SGHTA and CDR2 FQGTGA. CDR3 DNA sequence: TGTGCCAGCAGCTTAAGGGGACAGGGGGCCGGGGAGACCCAGTACTTC. This gives the protein CASSLRGQGAGETQYF.

The V call is TRBV29-1, the J call TRBJ2-1; 7 bases are a match to TRBD2. The CDR3 loop spans 13 amino acids. The V and J ends lost 4 bases and 7 bases, in that order; junction bases with no gene match: 7. Germline lookup yields CDR1 SQVTM and CDR2 ANQGSEA. CDR3 region: CSVVWGGGNEQFF. The CDR3 nucleotides are TGCAGCGTTGTGTGGGGGGGTGGGAATGAGCAGTTCTTC.

V is TRBV5-6 and J is TRBJ2-3; D not certain. In germline, CDR1 is SGHDT, CDR2 YYEEEE. The ends were cut back, 0 bases at V and 2 bases at J, with 10 bases in the middle. The CDR3 covers 15 residues. The CDR3 region is CASSLATDDTDTQYF. CDR3 nucleotides: TGTGCCAGCAGCTTGGCTACGGACGACACAGATACGCAGTATTTT.

The sample holds a few counts of this clonotype. The chain joins TRBV5-1 to TRBJ1-1; the D gene is possibly TRBD1 (5 bases). The CDR3 extends over 13 amino acids. The ends were cut back, 4 bases at V and 5 bases at J, with 12 bases in the middle. The germline V gene has CDR1 SGHRS and CDR2 YFSETQ. The CDR3 region is CASSEGTLTEAFF. The CDR3 DNA is TGCGCCAGCAGCGAGGGGACCCTTACTGAAGCTTTCTTT.

This clonotype came up a few times. The chain employs TRBV10-3 and TRBJ1-5; 7 bases agree with TRBD1. CDR1 is ENHRY and CDR2 is SYGVKD in the germline V gene. Unmatched junction bases numbered 7, after V lost 5 bases and J lost 6 bases. The CDR3 is 14 amino acids. The CDR3 here is CAISTGTDGQPQHF. Here the CDR3 DNA reads TGTGCCATCAGTACCGGGACAGATGGTCAGCCCCAGCATTTT.

This clonotype was detected only a few times. This rearrangement joins TRBV29-1 to TRBJ1-1, with a possible D match to TRBD1 (6 bases). The CDR3 loop spans 12 amino acids. Germline-derived CDR1 and CDR2 are SQVTM and ANQGSEA. Trimming took off 7 bases at V and 1 base at J, with 10 bases between the two ends. The CDR3 DNA sequence: TGCAGCGGGGGGCAGTCGAACACTGAAGCTTTCTTT. This sequence encodes CSGGQSNTEAFF.

This clonotype was found a few times. This may be a read error: a much more frequent sequence differs by one nucleotide. The rearrangement links TRBV20-1 to TRBJ2-5; D possibly corresponds to TRBD2 (6 bases). CDR1 is DFQATT and CDR2 is SNEGSKA in the germline V gene (reference sequence). The CDR3 runs 14 residues. The CDR3 sequence: CSARRDLEGATRYF. The CDR3 nucleotides are TGCAGTGCGCGGCGGGACCTCGAAGGAGCGACCCGGTACTTC.

This clonotype was counted only a few times. The chain carries TRBV7-6 and TRBJ2-2, with D perhaps being TRBD1 or TRBD2 (5 bases each). The CDR3 totals 16 residues. V lost 5 bases and J 0 bases, leaving 13 bases between the germline ends. Per germline, CDR1 SGHVS and CDR2 FNYEAQ. The CDR3 nucleotides are TGTGCCAGCAGCCCCGGGACCCACGCGAACACCGGGGAGCTGTTTTTT. Translation: CASSPGTHANTGELFF.

The chain uses TRBV20-1 and TRBJ1-2, with TRBD1 identical over 8 bases. CDR3 size: 13 residues. The V gene's germline CDR1 is DFQATT and CDR2 SNEGSKA (reference sequence). The junction had 8 bases not matched to a gene; V was cut back by 5 bases and J by 6 bases. As DNA, the CDR3 is TGCAGTGCTGCAGGGGGCGCGGTGGATGGCTACACCTTC. Translating gives CSAAGGAVDGYTF.

This clonotype occurred a few times. The chain combines TRBV29-1 with TRBJ1-2, with D tentatively TRBD1 (6 bases). The CDR3 extends over 14 amino acids. Trimming cost V 6 bases and J 1 base, with 15 bases left between them. Germline CDR1 SQVTM, CDR2 ANQGSEA. This CDR3 reads CSVKTGNLNYGYTF. The CDR3 DNA reads as TGCAGCGTGAAGACAGGAAATCTTAACTATGGCTACACCTTC.

This clonotype was found a few times. This sequence joins TRBV5-1 and TRBJ1-3, with 9 bases identical to TRBD1. Germline CDR1 reads SGHRS; CDR2 reads YFSETQ. The CDR3 is made up of 15 amino acids. Trimming cost V 4 bases and J 2 bases; bases outside gene matches: 4. The DNA for the CDR3 is TGCGCCAGCAGCACCGGGACAGGGACTGGAAACACCATATATTTT. Translation: CASSTGTGTGNTIYF.

To note about this clonotype: A read error may be the cause here, since a much bigger clone is one base away. V and J are TRBV9 and TRBJ1-5, with D uncertain. The CDR3 covers 13 residues. V lost 0 bases to trimming and J lost 4 bases, with 5 bases between them. Germline lookup yields CDR1 SGDLS and CDR2 YYNGEE. In DNA form, the CDR3 reads TGTGCCAGCAGCGTAGCCCCGAATCAGCCCCAGCATTTT. It specifies CASSVAPNQPQHF.

This sequence joins TRBV7-9 and TRBJ2-3; 11 nucleotides align to TRBD2. V lost 4 bases and J lost 0; bases outside the gene matches: 9. This CDR3 comprises 18 residues. Germline lookup yields CDR1 SEHNR and CDR2 FQNEAQ (reference sequence). CDR3 nucleotide sequence: TGTGCCAGCAGCTCTGGGACTAGCGGCGGCACTAGCACAGATACGCAGTATTTT. This translates into CASSSGTSGGTSTDTQYF.

The table lists this clonotype with many counts. This chain connects TRBV29-1 to TRBJ2-1; possibly TRBD2 for D (5 bases). The CDR3 is 14 residues long. The V end was cut by 4 bases, the J end by 2 bases, with 12 bases between. The germline CDR1 and CDR2 sequences are SQVTM and ANQGSEA. Here the CDR3 reads CSVGWAEAYNEQFF. CDR3 DNA sequence: TGCAGCGTTGGTTGGGCGGAGGCCTACAATGAGCAGTTCTTC.

A few counts support this clonotype. The chain has TRBV7-6 and TRBJ1-2; D not resolved. The CDR3 length is 15 residues. Germline V gene sequence: CDR1 SGHVS, CDR2 FNYEAQ. Trimming removed 2 bases at V and 0 bases at J, with 10 bases between. CDR3 loop: CASSLRRTSNYGYTF. CDR3 in DNA: TGTGCCAGCAGCTTAAGAAGGACTTCTAACTATGGCTACACCTTC.